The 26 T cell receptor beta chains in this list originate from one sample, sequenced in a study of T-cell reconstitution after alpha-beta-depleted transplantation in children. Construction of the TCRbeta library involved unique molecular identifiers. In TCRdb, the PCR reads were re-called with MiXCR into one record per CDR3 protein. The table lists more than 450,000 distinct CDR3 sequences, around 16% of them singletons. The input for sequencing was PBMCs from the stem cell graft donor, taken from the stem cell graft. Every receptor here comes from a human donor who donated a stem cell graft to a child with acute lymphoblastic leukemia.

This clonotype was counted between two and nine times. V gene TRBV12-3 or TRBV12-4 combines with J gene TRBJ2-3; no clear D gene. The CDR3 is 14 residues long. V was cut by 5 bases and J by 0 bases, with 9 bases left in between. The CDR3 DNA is TGTGCCAGCAGTCCATCCCATAGCACAGATACGCAGTATTTT. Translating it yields CASSPSHSTDTQYF.

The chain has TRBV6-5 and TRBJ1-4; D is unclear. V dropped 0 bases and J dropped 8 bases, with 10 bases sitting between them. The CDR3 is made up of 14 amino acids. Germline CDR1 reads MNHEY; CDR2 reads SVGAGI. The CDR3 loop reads CASSYSEGSEKLFF. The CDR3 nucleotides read TGTGCCAGCAGTTACTCGGAAGGGAGCGAAAAACTGTTTTTT.

This chain's CDR3 is CASSSLVLAGGTDTQYF. The CDR3 bases are TGTGCCAGCAGTTCACTCGTTCTAGCGGGAGGCACAGATACGCAGTATTTT. The chain links TRBV6-5 to TRBJ2-3, with 10 bases that match TRBD2. This CDR3 spans 17 amino acids. The germline gives CDR1 MNHEY, CDR2 SVGAGI. The ends lost 4 bases at V and 1 base at J; junction bases unmatched: 8.

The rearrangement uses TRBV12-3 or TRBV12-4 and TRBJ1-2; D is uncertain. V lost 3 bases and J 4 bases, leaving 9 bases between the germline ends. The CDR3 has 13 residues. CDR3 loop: CASSFNRIYGYTF. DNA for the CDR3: TGTGCCAGCAGTTTTAACAGAATCTATGGCTACACCTTC.

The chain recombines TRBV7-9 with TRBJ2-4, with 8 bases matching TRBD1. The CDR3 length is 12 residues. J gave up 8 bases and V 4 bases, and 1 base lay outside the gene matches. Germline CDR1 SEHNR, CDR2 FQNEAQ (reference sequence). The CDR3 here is CASSSTGDIQYF. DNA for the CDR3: TGTGCCAGCAGCTCGACAGGGGACATTCAGTACTTC.

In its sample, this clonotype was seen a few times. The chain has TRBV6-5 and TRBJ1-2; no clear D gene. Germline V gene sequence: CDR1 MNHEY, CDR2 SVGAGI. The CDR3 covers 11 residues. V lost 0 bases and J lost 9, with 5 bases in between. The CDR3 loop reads CASSYSLSYTF. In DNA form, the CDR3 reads TGTGCCAGCAGTTACTCGCTTAGCTACACCTTC.

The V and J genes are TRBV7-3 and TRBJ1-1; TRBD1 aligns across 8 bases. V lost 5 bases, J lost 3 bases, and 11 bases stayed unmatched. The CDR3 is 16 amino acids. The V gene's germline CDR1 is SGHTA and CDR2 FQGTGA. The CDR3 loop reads CASSPRDRLRDTEAFF. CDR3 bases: TGTGCCAGCAGCCCCCGGGACAGGCTAAGGGACACTGAAGCTTTCTTT.

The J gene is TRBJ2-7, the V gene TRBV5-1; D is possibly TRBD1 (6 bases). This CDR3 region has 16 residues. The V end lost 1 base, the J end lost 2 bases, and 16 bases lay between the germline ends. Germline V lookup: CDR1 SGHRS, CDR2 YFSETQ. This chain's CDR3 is CASSLFPQGVAYEQYF. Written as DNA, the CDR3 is TGCGCCAGCAGCTTGTTCCCACAGGGTGTTGCCTACGAGCAGTACTTC.

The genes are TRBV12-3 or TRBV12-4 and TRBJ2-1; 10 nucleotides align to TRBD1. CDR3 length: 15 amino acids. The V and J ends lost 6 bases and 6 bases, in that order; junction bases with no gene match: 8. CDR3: CASRPLDRGFNEQFF. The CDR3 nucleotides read TGTGCCAGCAGACCTTTGGACAGGGGGTTCAATGAGCAGTTCTTC.

CDR3 protein: CSARAKTGVYGYTF. Here the CDR3 DNA reads TGCAGTGCTAGAGCTAAGACAGGAGTCTATGGCTACACCTTC. This sequence joins TRBV20-1 and TRBJ1-2, with D tentatively TRBD1 (6 bases). The germline gives CDR1 DFQATT, CDR2 SNEGSKA (reference sequence). With 1 base removed from V and 4 bases from J, the gap between germline ends came to 13 bases. The CDR3 extends over 14 amino acids.

CDR3 in amino acids: CASSSRRQSLNQPQHF. DNA of the CDR3: TGTGCCAGCAGCTCGAGGAGGCAGAGCCTCAATCAGCCCCAGCATTTT. The genes are TRBV11-2 and TRBJ1-5; D ambiguous. The CDR3 totals 16 residues. The germline V gene has CDR1 SGHAT and CDR2 FQNNGV. The V and J ends lost 4 bases and 3 bases respectively, with 16 bases between them.

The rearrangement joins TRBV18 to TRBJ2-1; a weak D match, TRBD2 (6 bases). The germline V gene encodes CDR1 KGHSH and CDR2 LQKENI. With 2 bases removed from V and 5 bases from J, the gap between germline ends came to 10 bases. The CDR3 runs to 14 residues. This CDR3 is CASSPRGLHNEQFF. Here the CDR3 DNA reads TGTGCCAGCTCACCAAGGGGACTTCACAATGAGCAGTTCTTC.

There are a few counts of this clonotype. The CDR3 is CASRGPGTGNYQPQHF. CDR3 coding DNA: TGTGCCAGCAGGGGCCCAGGGACGGGGAACTATCAGCCCCAGCATTTT. The chain joins TRBV2 to TRBJ1-5; D is possibly TRBD1 (5 bases). Germline loops: CDR1 SNHLY, CDR2 FYNNEI. V was clipped by 6 bases and J by 5 bases, with 20 bases between them. The CDR3 consists of 16 residues.

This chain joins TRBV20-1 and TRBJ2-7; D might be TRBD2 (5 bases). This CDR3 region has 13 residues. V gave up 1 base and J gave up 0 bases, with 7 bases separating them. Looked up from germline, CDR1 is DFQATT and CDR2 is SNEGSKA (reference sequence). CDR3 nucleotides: TGCAGTGCTAGAGGCACTAGCTCCTACGAGCAGTACTTC. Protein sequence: CSARGTSSYEQYF.

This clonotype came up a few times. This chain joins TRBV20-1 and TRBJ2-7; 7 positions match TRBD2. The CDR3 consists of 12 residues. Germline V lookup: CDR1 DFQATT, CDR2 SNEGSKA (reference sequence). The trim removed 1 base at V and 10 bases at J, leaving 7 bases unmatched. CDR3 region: CSARGAGVNQYF. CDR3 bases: TGCAGTGCTAGAGGGGCGGGAGTAAATCAGTACTTC.

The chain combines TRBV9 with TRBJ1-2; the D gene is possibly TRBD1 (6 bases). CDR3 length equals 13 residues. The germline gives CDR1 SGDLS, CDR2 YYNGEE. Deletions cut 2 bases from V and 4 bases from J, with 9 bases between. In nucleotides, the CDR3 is TGTGCCAGCAGCGTCAGGGGCACCTATGGCTACACCTTC. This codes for CASSVRGTYGYTF.

The CDR3 here is CSVEPGELAGELFF. In DNA, the CDR3 is TGCAGCGTTGAACCCGGGGAGCTGGCCGGGGAGCTGTTTTTT. The gene calls are TRBV29-1 and TRBJ2-2, with a weak D call TRBD2 (5 bases). The ends were cut back, 2 bases at V and 6 bases at J, with 13 bases in the middle. Germline V CDR1 and CDR2: SQVTM, ANQGSEA. This CDR3 is 14 amino acids long.

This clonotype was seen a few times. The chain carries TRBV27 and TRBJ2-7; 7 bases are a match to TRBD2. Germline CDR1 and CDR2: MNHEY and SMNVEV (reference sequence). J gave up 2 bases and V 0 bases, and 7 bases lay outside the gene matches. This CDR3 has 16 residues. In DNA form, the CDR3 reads TGTGCCAGCAGTTTATCGATCGGACTAGATACCTACGAGCAGTACTTC. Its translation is CASSLSIGLDTYEQYF.

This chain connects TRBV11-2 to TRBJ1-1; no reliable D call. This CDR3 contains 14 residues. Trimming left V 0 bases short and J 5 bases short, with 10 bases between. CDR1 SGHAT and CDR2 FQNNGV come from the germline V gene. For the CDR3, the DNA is TGTGCCAGCAGCTTAGAAGGTTCACGAACTGAAGCTTTCTTT. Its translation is CASSLEGSRTEAFF. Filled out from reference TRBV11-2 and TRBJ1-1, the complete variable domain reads EAGVAQSPRYKIIEKRQSVAFWCNPISGHATLYWYQQILGQGPKLLIQFQNNGVVDDSQLPKDRFSAERLKGVDSTLKIQPAKLEDSAVYLCASSLEGSRTEAFFGQGTRLTVV.

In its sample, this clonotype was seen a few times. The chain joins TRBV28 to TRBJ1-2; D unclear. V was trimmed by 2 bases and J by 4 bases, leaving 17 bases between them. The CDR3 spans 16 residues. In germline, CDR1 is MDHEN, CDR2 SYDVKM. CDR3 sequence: CASSLGVPTVTYGYTF. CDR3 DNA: TGTGCCAGCAGTTTAGGGGTTCCTACAGTTACCTATGGCTACACCTTC.

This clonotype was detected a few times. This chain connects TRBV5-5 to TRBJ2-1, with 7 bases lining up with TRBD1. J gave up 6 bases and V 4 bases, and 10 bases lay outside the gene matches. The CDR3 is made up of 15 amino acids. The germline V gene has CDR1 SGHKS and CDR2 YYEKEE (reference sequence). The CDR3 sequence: CASSGVQGVLNEQFF. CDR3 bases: TGTGCCAGCAGCGGGGTGCAGGGGGTCCTCAATGAGCAGTTCTTC.

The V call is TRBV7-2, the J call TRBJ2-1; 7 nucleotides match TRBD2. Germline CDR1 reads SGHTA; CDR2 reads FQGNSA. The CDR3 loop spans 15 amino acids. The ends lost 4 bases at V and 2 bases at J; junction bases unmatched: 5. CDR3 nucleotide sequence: TGTGCCAGCAGCTACGTCAGCGGGGCCTACAATGAGCAGTTCTTC. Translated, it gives CASSYVSGAYNEQFF.

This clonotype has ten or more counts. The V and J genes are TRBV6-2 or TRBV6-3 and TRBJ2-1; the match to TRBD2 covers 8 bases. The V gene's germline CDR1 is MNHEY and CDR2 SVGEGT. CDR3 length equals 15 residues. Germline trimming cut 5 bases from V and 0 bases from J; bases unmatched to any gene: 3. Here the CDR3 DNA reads TGTGCCAGCAGTCCCGGGACTAGCTCCTACAATGAGCAGTTCTTC. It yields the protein CASSPGTSSYNEQFF.

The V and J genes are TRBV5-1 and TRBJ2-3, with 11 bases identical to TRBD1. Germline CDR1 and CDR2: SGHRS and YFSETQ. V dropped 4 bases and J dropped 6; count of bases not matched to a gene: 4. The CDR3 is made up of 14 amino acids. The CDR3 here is CASSTGQGADTQYF. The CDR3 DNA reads TGCGCCAGCAGCACCGGACAGGGGGCCGATACGCAGTATTTT.

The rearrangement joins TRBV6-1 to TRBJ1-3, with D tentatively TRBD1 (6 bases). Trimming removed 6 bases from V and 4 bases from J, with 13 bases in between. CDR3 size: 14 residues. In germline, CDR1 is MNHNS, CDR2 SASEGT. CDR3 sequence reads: CASRPGHPGNTIYF. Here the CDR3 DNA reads TGTGCCAGCAGGCCGGGACACCCGGGAAACACCATATATTTT.

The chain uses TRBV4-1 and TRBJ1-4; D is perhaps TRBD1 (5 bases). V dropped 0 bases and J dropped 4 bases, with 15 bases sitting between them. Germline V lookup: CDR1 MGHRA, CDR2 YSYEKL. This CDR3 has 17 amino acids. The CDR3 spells CASSQDARVGGNEKLFF. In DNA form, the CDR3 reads TGCGCCAGCAGCCAAGACGCCAGGGTAGGCGGTAATGAAAAACTGTTTTTT.